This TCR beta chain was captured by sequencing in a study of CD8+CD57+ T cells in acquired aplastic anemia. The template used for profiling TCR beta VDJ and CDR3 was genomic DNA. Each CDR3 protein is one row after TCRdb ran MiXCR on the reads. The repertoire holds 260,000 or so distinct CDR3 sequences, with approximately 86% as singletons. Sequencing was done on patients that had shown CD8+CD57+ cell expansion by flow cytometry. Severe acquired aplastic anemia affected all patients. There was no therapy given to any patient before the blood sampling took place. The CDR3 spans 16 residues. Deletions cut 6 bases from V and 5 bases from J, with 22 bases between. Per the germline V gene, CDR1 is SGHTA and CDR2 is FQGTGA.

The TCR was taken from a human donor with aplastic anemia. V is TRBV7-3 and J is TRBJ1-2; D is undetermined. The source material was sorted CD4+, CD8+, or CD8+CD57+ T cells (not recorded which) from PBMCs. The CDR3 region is CASRMERNGLVYGYTF. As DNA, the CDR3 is TGTGCCAGCAGAATGGAGAGGAACGGGCTCGTATATGGCTACACCTTC.